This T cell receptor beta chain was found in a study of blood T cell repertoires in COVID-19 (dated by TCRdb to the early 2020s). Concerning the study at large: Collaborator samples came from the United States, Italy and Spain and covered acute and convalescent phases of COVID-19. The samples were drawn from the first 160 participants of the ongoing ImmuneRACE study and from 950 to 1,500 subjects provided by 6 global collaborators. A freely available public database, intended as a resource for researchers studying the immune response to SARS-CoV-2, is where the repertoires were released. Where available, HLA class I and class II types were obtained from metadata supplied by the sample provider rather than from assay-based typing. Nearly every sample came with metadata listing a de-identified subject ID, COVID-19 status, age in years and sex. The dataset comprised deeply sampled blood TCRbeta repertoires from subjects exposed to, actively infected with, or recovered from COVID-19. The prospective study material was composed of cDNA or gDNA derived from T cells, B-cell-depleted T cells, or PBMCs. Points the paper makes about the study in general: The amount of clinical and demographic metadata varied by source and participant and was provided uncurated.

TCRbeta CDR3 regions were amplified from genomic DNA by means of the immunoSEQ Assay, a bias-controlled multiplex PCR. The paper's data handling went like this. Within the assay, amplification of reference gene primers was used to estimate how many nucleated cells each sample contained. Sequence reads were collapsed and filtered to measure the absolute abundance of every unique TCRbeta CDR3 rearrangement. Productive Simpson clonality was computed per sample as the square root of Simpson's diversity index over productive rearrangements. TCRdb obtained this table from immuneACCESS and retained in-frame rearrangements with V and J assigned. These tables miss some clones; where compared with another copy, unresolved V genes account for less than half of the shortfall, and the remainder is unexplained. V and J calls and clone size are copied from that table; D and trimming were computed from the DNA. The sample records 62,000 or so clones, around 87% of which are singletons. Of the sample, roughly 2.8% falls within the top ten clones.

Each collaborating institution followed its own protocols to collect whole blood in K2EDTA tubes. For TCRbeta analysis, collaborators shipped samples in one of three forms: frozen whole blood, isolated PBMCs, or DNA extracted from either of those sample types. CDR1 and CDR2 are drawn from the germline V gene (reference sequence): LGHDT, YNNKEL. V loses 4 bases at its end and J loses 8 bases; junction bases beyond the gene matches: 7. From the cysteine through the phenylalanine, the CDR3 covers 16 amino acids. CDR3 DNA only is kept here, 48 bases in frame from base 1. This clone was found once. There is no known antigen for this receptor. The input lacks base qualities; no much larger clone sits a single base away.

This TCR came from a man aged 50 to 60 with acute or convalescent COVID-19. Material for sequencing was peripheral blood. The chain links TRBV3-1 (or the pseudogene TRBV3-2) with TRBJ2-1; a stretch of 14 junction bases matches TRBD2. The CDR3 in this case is CASSRRTSGRWDEQFF. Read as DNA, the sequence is TGTGCCAGCAGCCGTCGGACTAGCGGGAGGTGGGATGAGCAGTTCTTC.